These 5 T cell receptor beta chains were all obtained from the same sample, sequenced in a study of glioma-infiltrating T cells. Using RNA template, CDR3s of TCR alpha and beta were amplified with iRepertoire arm-PCR. TCRdb fed the multiplex PCR reads into MiXCR, producing one record per CDR3 protein. The repertoire holds some 190,000 distinct CDR3 sequences, with roughly 32% as singletons. Sequencing was carried out using glioma tissue, nonneoplastic brain tissue, or PBMCs (not recorded which). The receptors here all came from a human donor with low-grade glioma or glioblastoma, undergoing nonglioma brain surgery, or in good health (not recorded which).

In its sample, this clonotype was seen many times. The V and J genes are TRBV7-2 and TRBJ1-6; no firm D call. The germline V and J ends were trimmed by 5 bases and 5 bases, with 13 bases remaining between them. Germline values: CDR1 SGHTA, CDR2 FQGNSA. CDR3 length: 15 amino acids. CDR3 loop: CASSLPRRNNSPLHF. CDR3 DNA sequence: TGTGCCAGCAGCCTCCCACGCCGGAATAATTCACCCCTCCACTTT. The whole variable domain, filled in from reference TRBV7-2 and TRBJ1-6, reads GAGVSQSPSNKVTEKGKDVELRCDPISGHTALYWYRQSLGQGLEFLIYFQGNSAPDKSGLPSDRFSAERTGGSVSTLTIQRTQQEDSAVYLCASSLPRRNNSPLHFGNGTRLTVT.

The chain joins TRBV6-2 or TRBV6-3 to TRBJ2-3, with 12 bases aligning to TRBD2. The CDR3 loop spans 20 amino acids. The trim removed 2 bases at V and 0 bases at J, leaving 12 bases unmatched. Germline loops: CDR1 MNHEY, CDR2 SVGEGT. The CDR3 spells CASSYNPSGRERASTDTQYF. CDR3 bases: TGTGCCAGCAGTTACAACCCTAGCGGGAGGGAGAGGGCTAGCACAGATACGCAGTATTTT.

As for this clonotype: A single base separates this from a much larger clone, so it may be a read error. This chain joins TRBV7-9 and TRBJ2-7; perhaps TRBD2 as D (6 bases). The germline gives CDR1 SEHNR, CDR2 FQNEAQ (reference sequence). The V end was cut by 2 bases, the J end by 4 bases, with 15 bases between. This CDR3 has 15 amino acids. CDR3 sequence (DNA): TGTGCCAGCAGCTTAAGTTGGAGGGCCCAATACGAGCAGTACTTC. Translation: CASSLSWRAQYEQYF.

The chain recombines TRBV28 with TRBJ1-2, with D maybe TRBD1 (5 bases). CDR1 MDHEN and CDR2 SYDVKM come from the germline V gene. V shed 11 bases and J shed 2 bases, with 21 bases lying between them. CDR3 length: 15 residues. The CDR3 bases are TGTGCCGCCTACTTTGCGGGGAGGGGAAACTATGGCTACACCTTC. Protein sequence: CAAYFAGRGNYGYTF.

This clonotype was counted many times. The rearrangement uses TRBV12-3 or TRBV12-4 and TRBJ1-1; tentative D call: TRBD1 (6 bases). The CDR3 is 17 residues long. The ends were cut back, 2 bases at V and 2 bases at J, with 18 bases in the middle. CDR3 nucleotide sequence: TGTGCCAGCAGTTTATATCGCTGGGGCAGGGGTAACACTGAAGCTTTCTTT. This encodes CASSLYRWGRGNTEAFF.